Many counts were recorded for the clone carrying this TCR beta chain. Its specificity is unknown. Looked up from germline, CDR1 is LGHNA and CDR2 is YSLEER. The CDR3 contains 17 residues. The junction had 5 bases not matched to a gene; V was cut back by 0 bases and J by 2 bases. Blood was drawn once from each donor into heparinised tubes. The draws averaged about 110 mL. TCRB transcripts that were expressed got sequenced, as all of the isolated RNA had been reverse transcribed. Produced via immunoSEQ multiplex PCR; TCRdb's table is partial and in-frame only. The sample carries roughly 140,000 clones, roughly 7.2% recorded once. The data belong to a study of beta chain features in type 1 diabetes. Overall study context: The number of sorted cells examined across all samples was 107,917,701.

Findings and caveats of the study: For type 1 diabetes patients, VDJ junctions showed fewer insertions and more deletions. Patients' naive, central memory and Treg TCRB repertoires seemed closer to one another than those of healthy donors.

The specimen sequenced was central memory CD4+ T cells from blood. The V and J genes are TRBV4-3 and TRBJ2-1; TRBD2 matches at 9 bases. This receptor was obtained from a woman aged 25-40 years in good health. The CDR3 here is CASSQDGGLATYNEQFF. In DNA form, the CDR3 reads TGCGCCAGCAGCCAAGATGGGGGACTAGCTACCTACAATGAGCAGTTCTTC.